The next 22 T cell receptor beta chains were all read from a single sample in a study of a mutant IDH1 vaccine in newly diagnosed glioma. The protocol was immunoSEQ multiplex PCR, while the TCRdb copy is restricted to in-frame clones and leaves out a portion. This repertoire shows some 90,000 clones, almost 85% found once; its top ten account for 5.3%. As for time point: baseline, week 1 (first vaccination visit). Stated treatment: pre-vaccination baseline after standard-of-care therapy. This specimen was PBMCs, taken from a glioma patient treated with radiotherapy, temozolomide or both. The source is a man in his forties or fifties with glioma. Some clones in this sample may be carry-over from other donors' samples.

J is TRBJ2-3 and V is TRBV5-1; 7 bases are a match to TRBD2. Trimming cost V 3 bases and J 3 bases; bases outside gene matches: 7. The CDR3 sequence is 15 residues long. The V gene's germline CDR1 is SGHRS and CDR2 YFSETQ. CDR3 region: CASSYTGLPTDTQYF. In DNA form, the CDR3 reads TGCGCCAGCAGCTACACGGGACTACCAACAGATACGCAGTATTTT.

This clone showed up many times. V gene TRBV4-1 combines with J gene TRBJ1-2, with D maybe TRBD1 (6 bases). Germline V gives CDR1 MGHRA, CDR2 YSYEKL. V was shortened by 3 bases and J by 7 bases, with 15 bases between the two germline ends. This CDR3 has 14 residues. The CDR3 spells CASSHQGQRVGYTF. CDR3 in DNA: TGCGCCAGCAGCCACCAAGGACAGCGGGTTGGCTACACCTTC.

The table lists this clone with a count of one. The chain has TRBV6-1 and TRBJ1-2; D possibly corresponds to TRBD1 (5 bases). Germline values: CDR1 MNHNS, CDR2 SASEGT. There are 13 residues in the CDR3. Trimming removed 1 base at V and 4 bases at J, with 7 bases between. The CDR3 sequence is CASSEDGTYGYTF. The CDR3 region has the DNA TGTGCCAGCAGTGAAGACGGGACCTATGGCTACACCTTC.

The chain carries TRBV20-1 and TRBJ1-2; tentative D call: TRBD1 (5 bases). V was cut by 4 bases and J by 7 bases, with 10 bases left in between. CDR1 is DFQATT, CDR2 SNEGSKA, per germline (reference sequence). The CDR3 consists of 11 residues. CDR3 nucleotide sequence: TGCAGTGCTAACGGGGGTTTTGGCTACACCTTC. Amino acids: CSANGGFGYTF.

The chain has TRBV29-1 and TRBJ2-1, with 11 bases aligning to TRBD1. The CDR3 totals 15 residues. Per germline, CDR1 SQVTM and CDR2 ANQGSEA. V shed 6 bases, J shed 4 bases, and the junction held 8 bases outside the gene matches. The CDR3 DNA reads as TGCAGCGTAGAGGAGGACAGGGGGCATTACAATGAGCAGTTCTTC. The encoded protein is CSVEEDRGHYNEQFF.

CDR3 sequence (DNA): TGTGCCAGCAGTTTTGGGGGCTCTGGGGCCAACGTCCTGACTTTC. Amino acids: CASSFGGSGANVLTF. The chain recombines TRBV27 with TRBJ2-6; D is possibly TRBD1 or TRBD2 (5 bases each). The ends were cut back, 3 bases at V and 0 bases at J, with 6 bases in the middle. Germline V CDR1 and CDR2: MNHEY, SMNVEV (reference sequence). The CDR3 has 15 residues. Full variable domain (outside the CDR3, taken from reference TRBV27 and TRBJ2-6): EAQVTQNPRYLITVTGKKLTVTCSQNMNHEYMSWYRQDPGLGLRQIYYSMNVEVTDKGDVPEGYKVSRKEKRNFPLILESPSPNQTSLYFCASSFGGSGANVLTFGAGSRLTVL.

The J gene is TRBJ1-1, the V gene TRBV10-2, with 9 bases lining up with TRBD1. Losses at the gene ends were 6 bases for V and 4 bases for J; bases not matched to a gene: 6. CDR3 size: 14 residues. CDR1 and CDR2 from the germline V gene are WSHSY and SAAADI. The CDR3 region is CASRTQGAGTEAFF. The CDR3 DNA follows: TGCGCCAGCAGAACACAGGGGGCAGGCACTGAAGCTTTCTTT.

This clone was recorded a few times. The chain couples TRBV19 to TRBJ1-6; the match to TRBD1 covers 8 bases. CDR1 and CDR2 from the germline V gene are LNHDA and SQIVND (reference sequence). Losses at the gene ends were 3 bases for V and 7 bases for J; bases not matched to a gene: 8. The CDR3 loop spans 16 amino acids. In DNA, the CDR3 is TGTGCCAGTAGTATTAGGCGGGACAGGCACAATTCACCCCTCCACTTT. The encoded protein is CASSIRRDRHNSPLHF.

The rearrangement links TRBV6-5 to TRBJ1-2; tentatively, D is TRBD1 (6 bases). This CDR3 comprises 13 residues. CDR1 MNHEY and CDR2 SVGAGI come from the germline V gene. Trimming stripped 4 bases from V and 4 bases from J, with 10 bases between. The CDR3 here is CASSSGTTYGYTF. CDR3 in DNA: TGTGCCAGCAGTTCCGGGACAACCTATGGCTACACCTTC.

This clone was detected many times. V is TRBV19 and J is TRBJ1-1; the D is unclear. The length of the CDR3 is 14 residues. Per the germline V gene, CDR1 is LNHDA and CDR2 is SQIVND (reference sequence). Trimming took 3 bases from V and 0 from J, leaving 8 bases between them. The CDR3 bases are TGTGCCAGTAGTATCAGTACCATGAACACTGAAGCTTTCTTT. Translating it yields CASSISTMNTEAFF.

This chain joins TRBV9 and TRBJ2-3, with 11 bases aligning to TRBD1. The V gene's germline CDR1 is SGDLS and CDR2 YYNGEE. There are 14 residues in the CDR3. V was pared by 6 bases and J by 4 bases, with 4 bases of the junction left unmatched. Here the CDR3 reads CASTRTGGADTQYF. In DNA form, the CDR3 reads TGTGCCAGCACGCGGACAGGGGGCGCAGATACGCAGTATTTT.

The J gene is TRBJ2-7, the V gene TRBV6-1; 11 positions match TRBD1. The CDR3 has 16 amino acids. V shed 4 bases, J shed 6 bases, and the junction held 11 bases outside the gene matches. The V gene's germline CDR1 is MNHNS and CDR2 SASEGT. Here the CDR3 DNA reads TGTGCCAGCAGTGCCAACCCCGGACAGGGGGCGACCGAGCAGTACTTC. It is translated as CASSANPGQGATEQYF.

The V call is TRBV5-1, the J call TRBJ2-5, with 12 bases matching TRBD2. The length of the CDR3 is 17 residues. V shed 3 bases and J 5 bases; nucleotides not matched to a gene: 11. Germline V gene lookup returns CDR1 SGHRS and CDR2 YFSETQ. The CDR3 DNA is TGCGCCAGCAGCTCTCTACTAGCGGGGGGAACGGGGGAGACCCAGTACTTC. It encodes CASSSLLAGGTGETQYF.

The V and J genes are TRBV25-1 and TRBJ1-2; D might be TRBD1 (6 bases). V was cut by 2 bases and J by 7 bases, with 11 bases left in between. The CDR3 extends over 13 amino acids. Germline CDR1 is MGHDK and CDR2 is SYGVNS. As DNA, the CDR3 is TGTGCCAGCAGTGAACGGGACACCGTTGGCTACACCTTC. As protein: CASSERDTVGYTF.

The V gene is TRBV10-3, the J gene TRBJ1-6; D is ambiguous. Trimming left V 2 bases short and J 18 bases short, with 23 bases between. The CDR3 loop spans 15 amino acids. The germline V gene encodes CDR1 ENHRY and CDR2 SYGVKD. CDR3 in DNA: TGTGCCATCAGTGAGCAGGTCGGCCGTTCTTCTCGATACCACTTT. Its translation: CAISEQVGRSSRYHF.

This clone was seen more than once but under ten times. This chain links TRBV6-5 with TRBJ2-2; 9 bases are a match to TRBD2. The CDR3 loop spans 12 amino acids. J was trimmed by 3 bases and V by 10 bases; bases with no gene match: 0. Germline V CDR1 and CDR2: MNHEY, SVGAGI. The CDR3 spells CAIAGDTGELFF. The CDR3 nucleotides are TGTGCCATAGCGGGGGACACCGGGGAGCTGTTTTTT.

This clone was counted a single time. This chain connects TRBV27 to TRBJ2-7; the D is unclear. Germline values: CDR1 MNHEY, CDR2 SMNVEV (reference sequence). Trimming stripped 6 bases from V and 6 bases from J, with 24 bases between. The CDR3 runs to 16 residues. The chain's CDR3 is CASSPSPVFNLPEQYF. DNA for the CDR3: TGTGCCAGCAGCCCATCACCTGTGTTTAACCTACCCGAGCAGTACTTC.

This clone appeared a few times. The V call is TRBV29-1, the J call TRBJ2-2; D call uncertain. The CDR3 is made up of 11 amino acids. Trimming cost V 3 bases and J 1 base, with 0 bases left between them. Germline V gives CDR1 SQVTM, CDR2 ANQGSEA. CDR3 sequence reads: CSVENTGELFF. DNA for the CDR3: TGCAGCGTTGAGAACACCGGGGAGCTGTTTTTT.

The chain employs TRBV25-1 and TRBJ1-6; TRBD1 aligns across 7 bases. CDR1 is MGHDK, CDR2 SYGVNS, per germline. The CDR3 totals 15 residues. The V and J ends lost 3 bases and 13 bases, in that order; junction bases with no gene match: 12. The CDR3 DNA reads TGTGCCAGCAGTGACGTCACAGGGGTGTTTAGGCCCCTCCACTTT. Protein sequence: CASSDVTGVFRPLHF.

This clone was counted between two and nine times. The CDR3 sequence: CASSLKALMNTEAFF. CDR3 nucleotides: TGTGCCAGCAGCCTCAAGGCCCTCATGAACACTGAAGCTTTCTTT. The V and J genes are TRBV4-2 and TRBJ1-1; D gene unclear. In germline, CDR1 is LGHNA, CDR2 YNFKEQ. The CDR3 is 15 residues long. The V gene lost 4 bases and the J gene lost 0 bases, with 12 bases spanning the gap.

This clone appeared a single time. The chain uses TRBV5-8 and TRBJ2-7; tentatively, D is TRBD2 (5 bases). V was cut by 4 bases and J by 0 bases, with 20 bases left in between. Per germline, CDR1 SGHTS and CDR2 YDEGEE. The CDR3 totals 17 residues. The CDR3 is CASSEAGGAHYSYEQYF. CDR3 in DNA: TGTGCCAGCAGCGAAGCAGGAGGAGCGCACTACTCCTACGAGCAGTACTTC.

V usage is TRBV29-1 and J usage is TRBJ2-7; no clear D. CDR1 is SQVTM, CDR2 ANQGSEA, per germline. Trimming removed 4 bases from V and 0 bases from J, with 7 bases in between. This CDR3 has 12 residues. CDR3 DNA sequence: TGCAGCGTTGTTTGGGACTCCTACGAGCAGTACTTC. Its protein product is CSVVWDSYEQYF.